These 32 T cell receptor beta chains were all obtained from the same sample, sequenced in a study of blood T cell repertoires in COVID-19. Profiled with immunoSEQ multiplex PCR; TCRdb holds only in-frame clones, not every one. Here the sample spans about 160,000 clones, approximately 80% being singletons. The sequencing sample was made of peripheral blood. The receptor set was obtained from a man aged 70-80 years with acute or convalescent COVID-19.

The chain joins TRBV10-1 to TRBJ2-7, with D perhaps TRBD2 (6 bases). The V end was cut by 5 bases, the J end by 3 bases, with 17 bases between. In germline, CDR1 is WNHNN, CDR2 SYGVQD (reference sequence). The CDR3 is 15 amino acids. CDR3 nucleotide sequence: TGCGCCAGCAGTCCCTCGTTCGCTAGCGTCTACGAGCAGTACTTC. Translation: CASSPSFASVYEQYF.

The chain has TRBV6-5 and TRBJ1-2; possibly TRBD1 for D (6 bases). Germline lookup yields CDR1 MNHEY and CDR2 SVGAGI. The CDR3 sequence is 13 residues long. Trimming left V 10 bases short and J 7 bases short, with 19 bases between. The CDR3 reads CATGPGQHPGYTF. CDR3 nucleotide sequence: TGTGCCACCGGACCAGGACAGCACCCTGGCTACACCTTC.

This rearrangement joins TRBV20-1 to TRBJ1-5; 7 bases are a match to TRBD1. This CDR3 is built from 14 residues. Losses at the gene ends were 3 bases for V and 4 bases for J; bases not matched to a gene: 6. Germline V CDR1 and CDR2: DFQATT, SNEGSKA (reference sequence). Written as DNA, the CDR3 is TGCAGTGCTAGTGGCGACAGGGAAAATCAGCCCCAGCATTTT. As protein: CSASGDRENQPQHF.

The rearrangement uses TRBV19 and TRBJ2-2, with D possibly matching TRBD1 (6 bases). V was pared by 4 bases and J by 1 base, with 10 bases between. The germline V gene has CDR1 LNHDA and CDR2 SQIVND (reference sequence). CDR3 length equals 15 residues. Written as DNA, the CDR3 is TGTGCCAGTAGTAGCCCAGGGGAGAACACCGGGGAGCTGTTTTTT. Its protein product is CASSSPGENTGELFF.

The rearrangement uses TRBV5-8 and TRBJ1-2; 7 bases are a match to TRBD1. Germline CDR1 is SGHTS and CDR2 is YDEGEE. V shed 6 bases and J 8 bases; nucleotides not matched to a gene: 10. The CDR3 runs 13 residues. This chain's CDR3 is CASISDRAEGYTF. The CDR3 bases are TGTGCCAGCATCTCAGACAGGGCTGAAGGCTACACCTTC.

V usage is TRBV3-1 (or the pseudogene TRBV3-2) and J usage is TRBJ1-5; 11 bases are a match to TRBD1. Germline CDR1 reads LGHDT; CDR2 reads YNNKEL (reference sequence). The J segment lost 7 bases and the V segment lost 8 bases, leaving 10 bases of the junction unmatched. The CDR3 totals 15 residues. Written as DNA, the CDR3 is TGTGCCAGCGCCTCCGGGACAGGGGGGAGGCAGCCCCAGCATTTT. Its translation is CASASGTGGRQPQHF.

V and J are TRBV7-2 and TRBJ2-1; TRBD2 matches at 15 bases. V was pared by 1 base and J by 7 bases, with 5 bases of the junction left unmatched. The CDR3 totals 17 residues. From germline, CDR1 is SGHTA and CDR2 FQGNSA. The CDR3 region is CASSLEGTSGRMNEQFF. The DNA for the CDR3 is TGTGCCAGCAGCTTAGAAGGGACTAGCGGGAGGATGAATGAGCAGTTCTTC. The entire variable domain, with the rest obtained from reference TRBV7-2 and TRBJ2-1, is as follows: GAGVSQSPSNKVTEKGKDVELRCDPISGHTALYWYRQSLGQGLEFLIYFQGNSAPDKSGLPSDRFSAERTGGSVSTLTIQRTQQEDSAVYLCASSLEGTSGRMNEQFFGPGTRLTVL.

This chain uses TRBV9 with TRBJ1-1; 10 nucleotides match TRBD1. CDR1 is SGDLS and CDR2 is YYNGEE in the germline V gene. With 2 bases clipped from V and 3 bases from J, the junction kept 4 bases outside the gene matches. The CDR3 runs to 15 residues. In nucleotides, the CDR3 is TGTGCCAGCAGCGTGCTAGACAGGGGGCACACTGAAGCTTTCTTT. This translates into CASSVLDRGHTEAFF.

CDR3: CASSGYRGRNSPLHF. Written as DNA, the CDR3 is TGTGCCAGCAGTGGATACAGGGGGCGAAATTCACCCCTCCACTTT. The chain uses TRBV25-1 and TRBJ1-6, with TRBD1 identical over 9 bases. The J segment lost 7 bases and the V segment lost 4 bases, leaving 5 bases of the junction unmatched. Looked up from germline, CDR1 is MGHDK and CDR2 is SYGVNS. The CDR3 sequence is 15 residues long. Combining the CDR3 with reference TRBV25-1 and TRBJ1-6 gives the whole variable domain EADIYQTPRYLVIGTGKKITLECSQTMGHDKMYWYQQDPGMELHLIHYSYGVNSTEKGDLSSESTVSRIRTEHFPLTLESARPSHTSQYLCASSGYRGRNSPLHFGNGTRLTVT.

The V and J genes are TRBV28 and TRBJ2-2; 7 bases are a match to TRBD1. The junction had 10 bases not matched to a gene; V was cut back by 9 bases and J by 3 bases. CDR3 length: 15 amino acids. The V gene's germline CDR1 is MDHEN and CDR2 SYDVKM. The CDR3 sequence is CASSAGTADTGELFF. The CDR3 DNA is TGTGCCAGTAGTGCAGGGACAGCAGACACCGGGGAGCTGTTTTTT.

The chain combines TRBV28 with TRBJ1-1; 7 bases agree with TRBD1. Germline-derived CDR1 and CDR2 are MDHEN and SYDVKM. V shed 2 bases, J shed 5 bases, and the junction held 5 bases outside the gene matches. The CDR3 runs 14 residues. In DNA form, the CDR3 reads TGTGCCAGCAGTTTAAGTCAGGGGGTTACTGAAGCTTTCTTT. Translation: CASSLSQGVTEAFF.

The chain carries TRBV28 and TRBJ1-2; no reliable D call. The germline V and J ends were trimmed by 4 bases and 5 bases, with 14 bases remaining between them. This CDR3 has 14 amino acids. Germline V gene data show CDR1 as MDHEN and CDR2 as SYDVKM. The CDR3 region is CASSSTGRTYGYTF. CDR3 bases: TGTGCCAGCAGTTCTACTGGACGGACTTATGGCTACACCTTC.

The CDR3 sequence: CASSQSAGISYEQYF. CDR3 sequence (DNA): TGTGCCAGCAGCCAATCAGCAGGAATCTCCTACGAGCAGTACTTC. The V call is TRBV6-6, the J call TRBJ2-7; D is uncertain. Germline lookup yields CDR1 MNHNY and CDR2 SVGAGI (reference sequence). CDR3 length equals 15 residues. V lost 6 bases and J 0 bases, leaving 15 bases between the germline ends.

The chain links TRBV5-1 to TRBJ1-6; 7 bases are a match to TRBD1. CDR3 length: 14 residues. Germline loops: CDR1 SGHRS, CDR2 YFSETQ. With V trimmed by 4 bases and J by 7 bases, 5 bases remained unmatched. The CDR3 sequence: CASSVGTVNSPLHF. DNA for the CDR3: TGCGCCAGCAGCGTAGGGACAGTCAATTCACCCCTCCACTTT.

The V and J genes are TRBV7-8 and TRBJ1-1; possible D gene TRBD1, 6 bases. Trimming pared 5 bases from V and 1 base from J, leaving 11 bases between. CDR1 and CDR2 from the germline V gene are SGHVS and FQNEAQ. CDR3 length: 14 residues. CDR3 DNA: TGTGCCAGCAGCCCCCAGGGGAAGAACACTGAAGCTTTCTTT. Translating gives CASSPQGKNTEAFF.

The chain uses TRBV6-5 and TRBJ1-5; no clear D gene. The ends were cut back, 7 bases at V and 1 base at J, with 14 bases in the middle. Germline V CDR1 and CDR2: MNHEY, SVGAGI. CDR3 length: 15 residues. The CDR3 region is CASNKAAPSNQPQHF. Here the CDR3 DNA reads TGTGCCAGCAACAAGGCGGCACCCAGCAATCAGCCCCAGCATTTT.

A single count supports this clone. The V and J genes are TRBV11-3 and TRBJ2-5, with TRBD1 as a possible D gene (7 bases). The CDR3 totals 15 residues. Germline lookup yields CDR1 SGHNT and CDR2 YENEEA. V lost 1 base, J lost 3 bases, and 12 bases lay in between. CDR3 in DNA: TGTGCCAGCAGCTTAGGCGGGACAGAGAAAGAGACCCAGTACTTC. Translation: CASSLGGTEKETQYF.

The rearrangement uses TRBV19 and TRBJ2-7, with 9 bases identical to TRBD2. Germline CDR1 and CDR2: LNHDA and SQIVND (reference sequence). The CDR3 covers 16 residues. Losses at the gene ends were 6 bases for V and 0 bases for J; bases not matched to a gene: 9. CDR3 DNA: TGTGCCAGTAGAGGGTCGACTAGCGGTAGCTCCTACGAGCAGTACTTC. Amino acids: CASRGSTSGSSYEQYF.

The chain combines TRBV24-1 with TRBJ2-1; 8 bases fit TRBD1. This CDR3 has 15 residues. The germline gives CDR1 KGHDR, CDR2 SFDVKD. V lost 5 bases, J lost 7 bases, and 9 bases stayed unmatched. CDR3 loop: CATSAGGAFRNEQFF. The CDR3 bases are TGTGCCACCAGTGCAGGGGGCGCGTTTAGGAATGAGCAGTTCTTC.

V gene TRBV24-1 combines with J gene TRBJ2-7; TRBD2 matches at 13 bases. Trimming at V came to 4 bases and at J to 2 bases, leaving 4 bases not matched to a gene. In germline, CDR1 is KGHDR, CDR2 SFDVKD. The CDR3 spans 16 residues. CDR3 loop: CATSEGGLAGTYEQYF. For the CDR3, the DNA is TGTGCCACCAGTGAAGGGGGACTAGCGGGAACCTACGAGCAGTACTTC.

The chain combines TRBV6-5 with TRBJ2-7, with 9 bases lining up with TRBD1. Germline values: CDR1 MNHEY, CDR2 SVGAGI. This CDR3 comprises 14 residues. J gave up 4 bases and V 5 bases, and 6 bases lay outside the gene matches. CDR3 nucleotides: TGTGCCAGCAGTCCTTGGACAGGGGTATACGAGCAGTACTTC. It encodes CASSPWTGVYEQYF.

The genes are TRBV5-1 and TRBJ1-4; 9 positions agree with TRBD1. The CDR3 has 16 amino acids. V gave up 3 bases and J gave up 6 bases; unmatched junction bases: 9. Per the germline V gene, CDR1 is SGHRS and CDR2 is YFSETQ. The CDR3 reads CASSSTPGTGYEKLFF. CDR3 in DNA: TGCGCCAGCAGCTCCACTCCCGGGACAGGGTATGAAAAACTGTTTTTT. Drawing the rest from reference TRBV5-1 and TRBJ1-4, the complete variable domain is KAGVTQTPRYLIKTRGQQVTLSCSPISGHRSVSWYQQTPGQGLQFLFEYFSETQRNKGNFPGRFSGRQFSNSRSEMNVSTLELGDSALYLCASSSTPGTGYEKLFFGSGTQLSVL.

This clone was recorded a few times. The CDR3 DNA is TGTGCCAGCAGCTTGGCCCTCCTAGGACTAGCGGGGGGGCCTTCAGATACGCAGTATTTT. Translated: CASSLALLGLAGGPSDTQYF. This rearrangement joins TRBV5-4 to TRBJ2-3; 15 bases align to TRBD2. Germline loops: CDR1 SGHNT, CDR2 YYREEE (reference sequence). The CDR3 runs to 20 residues. V lost 0 bases and J lost 4; bases outside the gene matches: 12.

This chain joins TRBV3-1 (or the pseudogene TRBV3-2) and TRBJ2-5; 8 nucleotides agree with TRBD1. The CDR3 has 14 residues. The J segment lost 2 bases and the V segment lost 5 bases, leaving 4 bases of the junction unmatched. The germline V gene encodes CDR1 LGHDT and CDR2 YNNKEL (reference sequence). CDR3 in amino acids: CASSRRQGQETQYF. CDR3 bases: TGTGCCAGCAGCAGACGACAGGGGCAAGAGACCCAGTACTTC.

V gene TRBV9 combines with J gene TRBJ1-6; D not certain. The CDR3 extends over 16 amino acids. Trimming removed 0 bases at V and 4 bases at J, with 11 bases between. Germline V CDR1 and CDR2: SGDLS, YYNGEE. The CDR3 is CASSVGQRSYNSPLHF. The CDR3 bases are TGTGCCAGCAGCGTAGGCCAGCGATCTTATAATTCACCCCTCCACTTT. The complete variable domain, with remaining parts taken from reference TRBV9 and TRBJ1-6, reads DSGVTQTPKHLITATGQRVTLRCSPRSGDLSVYWYQQSLDQGLQFLIQYYNGEERAKGNILERFSAQQFPDLHSELNLSSLELGDSALYFCASSVGQRSYNSPLHFGNGTRLTVT.

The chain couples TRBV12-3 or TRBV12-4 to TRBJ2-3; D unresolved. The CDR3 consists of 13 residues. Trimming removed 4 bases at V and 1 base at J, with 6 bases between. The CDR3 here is CASSSRGTDTQYF. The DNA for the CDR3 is TGTGCCAGCAGTTCCCGAGGCACAGATACGCAGTATTTT.

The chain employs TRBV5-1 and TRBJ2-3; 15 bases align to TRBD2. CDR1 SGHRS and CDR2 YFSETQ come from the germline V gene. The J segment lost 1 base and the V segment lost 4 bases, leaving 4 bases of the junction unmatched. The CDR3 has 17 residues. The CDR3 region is CASSLGLAGGRTDTQYF. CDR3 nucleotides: TGCGCCAGCAGCCTGGGACTAGCGGGAGGACGCACAGATACGCAGTATTTT.

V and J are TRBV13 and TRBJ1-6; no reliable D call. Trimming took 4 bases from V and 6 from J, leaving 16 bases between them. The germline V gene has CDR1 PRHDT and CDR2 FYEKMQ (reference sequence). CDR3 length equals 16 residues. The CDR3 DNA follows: TGTGCCAGCAGCTCGCGGCTCGGGATGGCTAATTCACCCCTCCACTTT. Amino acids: CASSSRLGMANSPLHF.

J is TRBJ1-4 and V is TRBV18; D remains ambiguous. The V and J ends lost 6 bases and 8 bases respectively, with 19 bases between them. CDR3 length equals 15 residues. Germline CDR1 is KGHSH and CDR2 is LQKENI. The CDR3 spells CASSPRGGQDEKLFF. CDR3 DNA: TGTGCCAGCTCTCCCCGGGGTGGGCAAGACGAAAAACTGTTTTTT.

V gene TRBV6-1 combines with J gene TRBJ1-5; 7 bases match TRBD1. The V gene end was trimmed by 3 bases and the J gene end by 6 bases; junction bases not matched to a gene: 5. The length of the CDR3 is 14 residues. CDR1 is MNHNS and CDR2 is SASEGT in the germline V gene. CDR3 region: CASSERQGRQPQHF. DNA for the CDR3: TGTGCCAGCAGTGAGCGACAGGGTCGTCAGCCCCAGCATTTT.

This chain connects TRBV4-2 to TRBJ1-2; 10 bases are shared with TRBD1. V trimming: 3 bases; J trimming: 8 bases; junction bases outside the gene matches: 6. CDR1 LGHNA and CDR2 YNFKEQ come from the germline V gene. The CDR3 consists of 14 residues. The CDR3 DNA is TGTGCCAGCAGCCATAAGGGACAGGGGTGGGGCTACACCTTC. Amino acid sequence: CASSHKGQGWGYTF.

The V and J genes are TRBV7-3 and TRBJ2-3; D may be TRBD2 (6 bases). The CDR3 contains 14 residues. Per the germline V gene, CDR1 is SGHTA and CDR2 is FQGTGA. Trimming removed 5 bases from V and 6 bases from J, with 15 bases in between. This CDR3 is CASSAPGDGDTQYF. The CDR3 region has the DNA TGTGCCAGCAGCGCACCGGGAGACGGGGATACGCAGTATTTT. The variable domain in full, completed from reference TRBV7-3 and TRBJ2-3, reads GAGVSQTPSNKVTEKGKYVELRCDPISGHTALYWYRQSLGQGPEFLIYFQGTGAADDSGLPNDRFFAVRPEGSVSTLKIQRTERGDSAVYLCASSAPGDGDTQYFGPGTRLTVL.